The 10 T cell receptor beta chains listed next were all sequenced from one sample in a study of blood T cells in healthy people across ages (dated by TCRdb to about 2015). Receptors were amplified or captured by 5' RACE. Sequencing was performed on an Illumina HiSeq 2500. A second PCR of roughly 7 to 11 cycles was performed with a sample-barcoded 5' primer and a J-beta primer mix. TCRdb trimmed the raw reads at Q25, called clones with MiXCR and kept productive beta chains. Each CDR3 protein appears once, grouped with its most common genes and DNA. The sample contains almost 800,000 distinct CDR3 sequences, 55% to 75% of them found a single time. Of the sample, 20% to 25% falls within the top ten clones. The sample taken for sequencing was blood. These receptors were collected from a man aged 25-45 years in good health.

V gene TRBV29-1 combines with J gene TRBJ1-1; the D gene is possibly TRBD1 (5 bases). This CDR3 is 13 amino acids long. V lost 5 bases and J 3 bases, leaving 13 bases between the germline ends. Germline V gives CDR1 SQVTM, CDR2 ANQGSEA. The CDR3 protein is CSVSDSQDTEAFF. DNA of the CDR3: TGCAGCGTTTCCGACAGCCAAGACACTGAAGCTTTCTTT.

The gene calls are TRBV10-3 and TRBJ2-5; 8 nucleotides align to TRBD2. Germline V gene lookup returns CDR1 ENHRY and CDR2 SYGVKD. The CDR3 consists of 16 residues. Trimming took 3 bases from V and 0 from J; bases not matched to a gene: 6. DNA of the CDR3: TGTGCCATCAGTGATGGTGGGCGGGGGGACCAAGAGACCCAGTACTTC. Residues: CAISDGGRGDQETQYF.

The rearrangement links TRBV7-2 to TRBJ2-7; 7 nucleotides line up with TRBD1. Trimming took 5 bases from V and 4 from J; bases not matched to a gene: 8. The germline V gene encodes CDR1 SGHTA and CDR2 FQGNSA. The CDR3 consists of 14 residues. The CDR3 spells CASSIRQGWYEQYF. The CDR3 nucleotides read TGTGCCAGCAGCATCCGACAGGGCTGGTACGAGCAGTACTTC.

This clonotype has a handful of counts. The CDR3 sequence: CASSFRQGEQYF. The CDR3 region has the DNA TGTGCCAGCAGCTTCCGACAGGGTGAGCAGTATTTT. The chain employs TRBV7-2 and TRBJ2-3; 7 nucleotides line up with TRBD1. Germline CDR1 SGHTA, CDR2 FQGNSA. The V gene end was trimmed by 3 bases and the J gene end by 11 bases; junction bases not matched to a gene: 5. The CDR3 contains 12 residues.

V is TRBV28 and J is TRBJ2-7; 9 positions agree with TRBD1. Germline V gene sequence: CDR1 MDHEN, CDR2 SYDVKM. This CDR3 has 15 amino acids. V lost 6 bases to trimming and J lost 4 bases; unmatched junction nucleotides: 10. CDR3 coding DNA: TGTGCCAGCAGAAAACCGGGACAGGGTCAGTACGAGCAGTACTTC. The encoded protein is CASRKPGQGQYEQYF.

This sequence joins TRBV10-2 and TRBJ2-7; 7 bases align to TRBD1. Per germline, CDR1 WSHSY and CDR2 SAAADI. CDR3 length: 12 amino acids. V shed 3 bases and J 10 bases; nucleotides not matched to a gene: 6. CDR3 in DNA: TGCGCCAGCAGTGATCCAGGGGGATTTCAGTACTTC. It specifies CASSDPGGFQYF.

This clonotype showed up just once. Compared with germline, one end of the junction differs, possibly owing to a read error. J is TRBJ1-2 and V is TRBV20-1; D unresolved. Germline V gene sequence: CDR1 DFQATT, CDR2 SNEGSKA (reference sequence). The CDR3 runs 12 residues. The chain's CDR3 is CRARDIGSGYTF. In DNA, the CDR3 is TGCAGGGCTAGAGATATTGGAAGTGGCTACACCTTC.

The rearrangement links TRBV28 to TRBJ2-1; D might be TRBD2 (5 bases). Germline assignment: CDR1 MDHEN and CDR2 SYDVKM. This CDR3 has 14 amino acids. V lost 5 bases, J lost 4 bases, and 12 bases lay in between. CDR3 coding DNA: TGTGCCAGCAGTCCACTAGGAACATACAATGAGCAGTTCTTC. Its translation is CASSPLGTYNEQFF.

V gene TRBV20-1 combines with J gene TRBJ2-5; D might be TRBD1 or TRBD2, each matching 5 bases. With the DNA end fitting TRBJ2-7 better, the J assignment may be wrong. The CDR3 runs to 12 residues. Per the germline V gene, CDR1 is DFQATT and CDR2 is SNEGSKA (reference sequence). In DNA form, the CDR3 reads TGCAGTGCAAAAAACCAGGGAGCCGAGCAGTACTTC. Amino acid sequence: CSAKNQGAEQYF.

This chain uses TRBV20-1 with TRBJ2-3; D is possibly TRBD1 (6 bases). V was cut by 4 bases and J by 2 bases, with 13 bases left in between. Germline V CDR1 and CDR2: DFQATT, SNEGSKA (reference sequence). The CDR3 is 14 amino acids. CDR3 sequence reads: CSAMTGSNTDTQYF. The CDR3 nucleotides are TGCAGTGCTATGACAGGCTCCAACACAGATACGCAGTATTTT.